The next 23 T cell receptor beta chains were all read from a single sample in a study of blood T cell repertoires in COVID-19. Measured with immunoSEQ multiplex PCR; TCRdb has only the in-frame clones, and not every one. The sample yields 65,000 to 75,000 clones, 89% seen once. The sequenced sample was peripheral blood. These receptors were collected from a woman in her forties or fifties with active COVID-19.

This clone was observed a handful of times. CDR3 coding DNA: TGTGCCAGCAGGAACCGCGATGCGCGGACTGAAGCTTTCTTT. Protein sequence: CASRNRDARTEAFF. The chain employs TRBV2 and TRBJ1-1; D gene ambiguous. V was clipped by 6 bases and J by 5 bases, with 16 bases between them. The CDR3 totals 14 residues. Germline V gives CDR1 SNHLY, CDR2 FYNNEI.

This clone was detected only once. This sequence joins TRBV18 and TRBJ2-2; TRBD1 aligns across 10 bases. CDR1 is KGHSH, CDR2 LQKENI, per germline. This CDR3 is 14 amino acids long. V trimming: 5 bases; J trimming: 6 bases; junction bases outside the gene matches: 3. CDR3 DNA sequence: TGTGCCAGCTCAAGGGACAGGGGCCCCGGGGAGCTGTTTTTT. It translates to CASSRDRGPGELFF.

The gene calls are TRBV6-2 or TRBV6-3 and TRBJ2-7; possibly TRBD1 for D (6 bases). Trimming removed 5 bases from V and 3 bases from J, with 14 bases in between. The CDR3 spans 14 residues. Germline CDR1 is MNHEY and CDR2 is SVGEGT. CDR3 loop: CASSQTGSCYEQYF. The CDR3 DNA sequence: TGTGCCAGCAGTCAGACAGGAAGCTGCTACGAGCAGTACTTC.

The J gene is TRBJ2-3, the V gene TRBV7-9, with D maybe TRBD2 (5 bases). Germline CDR1 SEHNR, CDR2 FQNEAQ (reference sequence). This CDR3 spans 14 amino acids. Trimming took off 10 bases at V and 0 bases at J, with 14 bases between the two ends. DNA of the CDR3: TGTGCCACGAGCCGAACTAGTAGCACAGATACGCAGTATTTT. It yields the protein CATSRTSSTDTQYF.

This clone was observed a single time. CDR3: CASTDRGNSGNTIYF. As DNA, the CDR3 is TGTGCCAGCACTGACAGGGGTAATTCCGGAAACACCATATATTTT. The rearrangement joins TRBV2 to TRBJ1-3; 8 nucleotides match TRBD1. The CDR3 runs to 15 residues. Germline CDR1 reads SNHLY; CDR2 reads FYNNEI. Losses at the gene ends were 7 bases for V and 4 bases for J; bases not matched to a gene: 9.

The table lists this clone with a count of one. The V and J genes are TRBV5-6 and TRBJ1-3, with 9 bases matching TRBD1. Unmatched junction bases numbered 8, after V lost 0 bases and J lost 1 base. The CDR3 has 18 amino acids. Germline-derived CDR1 and CDR2 are SGHDT and YYEEEE. CDR3: CASSLVLAGTGSGNTIYF. In nucleotides, the CDR3 is TGTGCCAGCAGCTTGGTCCTGGCGGGGACAGGGTCTGGAAACACCATATATTTT.

The chain employs TRBV4-2 and TRBJ2-7; D might be TRBD2 (5 bases). Germline loops: CDR1 LGHNA, CDR2 YNFKEQ. V was trimmed by 6 bases and J by 3 bases, leaving 15 bases between them. This CDR3 is built from 14 residues. CDR3 bases: TGTGCCAGCAGAGAAGCCGACGGGATCTACGAGCAGTACTTC. This translates into CASREADGIYEQYF.

This chain uses TRBV14 with TRBJ2-7; TRBD2 is a possible D gene (5 bases). The CDR3 runs 13 residues. CDR1 is SGHDN, CDR2 FVKESK, per germline. Trimming removed 3 bases at V and 4 bases at J, with 10 bases between. The CDR3 bases are TGTGCCAGCAGCCAGCAAGACTATTACGAGCAGTACTTC. This translates into CASSQQDYYEQYF.

The chain uses TRBV4-1 and TRBJ2-7; TRBD2 is a possible D gene (6 bases). Germline CDR1 reads MGHRA; CDR2 reads YSYEKL. V shed 4 bases and J shed 0 bases, with 16 bases lying between them. This CDR3 contains 16 residues. This CDR3 is CASSRSGTSSSYEQYF. Here the CDR3 DNA reads TGCGCCAGCAGCCGCTCCGGGACTTCAAGCTCCTACGAGCAGTACTTC.

The V and J genes are TRBV9 and TRBJ2-7; D is perhaps TRBD2 (6 bases). The CDR3 length is 15 residues. V was pared by 4 bases and J by 1 base, with 15 bases between. The V gene's germline CDR1 is SGDLS and CDR2 YYNGEE. This CDR3 reads CASSHSRLGSYEQYF. The CDR3 nucleotides read TGTGCCAGCAGCCATTCTAGACTAGGATCCTACGAGCAGTACTTC.

The CDR3 bases are TGTGCCAGCTCACCTGACAGGCCAGCAACTAATGAAAAACTGTTTTTT. It codes for CASSPDRPATNEKLFF. The rearrangement uses TRBV18 and TRBJ1-4, with a possible D match to TRBD1 (6 bases). Germline V gene sequence: CDR1 KGHSH, CDR2 LQKENI. Trimming cost V 3 bases and J 0 bases, with 11 bases left between them. The CDR3 is 16 amino acids.

This clone turned up a few times. The chain is built from TRBV7-2 and TRBJ1-5; no definite D call. The CDR3 length is 15 residues. Trimming stripped 4 bases from V and 5 bases from J, with 15 bases between. Per germline, CDR1 SGHTA and CDR2 FQGNSA. CDR3 DNA: TGTGCCAGCAGCTCCCGGGTGAACTGGGATCAGCCCCAGCATTTT. The encoded protein is CASSSRVNWDQPQHF.

This chain links TRBV2 with TRBJ2-1; a possible D gene is TRBD2 (5 bases). V lost 8 bases and J lost 9, with 17 bases in between. The CDR3 is 13 residues long. CDR1 is SNHLY, CDR2 FYNNEI, per germline. The CDR3 reads CASRIREPGEQFF. The CDR3 DNA reads TGTGCCAGCCGAATAAGGGAGCCGGGTGAGCAGTTCTTC.

The chain employs TRBV24-1 and TRBJ2-2; TRBD2 is a possible D gene (5 bases). The CDR3 has 14 residues. V lost 10 bases and J lost 1, with 12 bases in between. Germline CDR1 reads KGHDR; CDR2 reads SFDVKD. In DNA, the CDR3 is TGTGCCACGGAGGCCTGGGGGAACACCGGGGAGCTGTTTTTT. Residues: CATEAWGNTGELFF.

This clone was seen once. CDR3 nucleotide sequence: TGCAGCGTTGTCGGGGGGAACAGCACCTGGGGTGAGCAGTACTTC. Encoded protein: CSVVGGNSTWGEQYF. The chain has TRBV29-1 and TRBJ2-7; 7 positions match TRBD2. The ends lost 4 bases at V and 7 bases at J; junction bases unmatched: 16. The germline V gene encodes CDR1 SQVTM and CDR2 ANQGSEA. The CDR3 runs 15 residues.

This sequence joins TRBV10-1 and TRBJ2-1, with D perhaps TRBD2 (5 bases). This CDR3 has 14 amino acids. Trimming took 3 bases from V and 3 from J, leaving 9 bases between them. Germline CDR1 WNHNN, CDR2 SYGVQD (reference sequence). The CDR3 protein is CASSDTGIYNEQFF. The CDR3 coding sequence is TGCGCCAGCAGTGACACGGGGATCTACAATGAGCAGTTCTTC.

The chain links TRBV5-5 to TRBJ2-7; 7 bases fit TRBD1. From germline, CDR1 is SGHKS and CDR2 YYEKEE (reference sequence). The CDR3 runs to 17 residues. V gave up 1 base and J gave up 2 bases; unmatched junction bases: 12. The CDR3 spells CASSLRGQNSLPYEQYF. CDR3 coding DNA: TGTGCCAGCAGCTTGCGGGGACAGAACAGTCTCCCCTACGAGCAGTACTTC.

The rearrangement uses TRBV10-3 and TRBJ2-7; a possible D gene is TRBD2 (5 bases). V was pared by 2 bases and J by 3 bases, with 11 bases between. Germline lookup yields CDR1 ENHRY and CDR2 SYGVKD. This CDR3 is 14 amino acids long. In DNA form, the CDR3 reads TGTGCCATCAGTGAGCGTCCGGGATACTACGAGCAGTACTTC. It yields the protein CAISERPGYYEQYF.

The rearrangement joins TRBV5-1 to TRBJ2-3, with D possibly being TRBD2 (5 bases). V lost 0 bases to trimming and J lost 4 bases, with 9 bases between them. Germline CDR1 is SGHRS and CDR2 is YFSETQ. The CDR3 sequence is 14 residues long. CDR3 region: CASSLEGGPDTQYF. CDR3 coding DNA: TGCGCCAGCAGCTTGGAGGGCGGGCCAGATACGCAGTATTTT.

The CDR3 here is CASSFLSSGSPGELFF. The CDR3 coding sequence is TGCGCCAGCAGCTTTTTGTCTAGCGGGAGTCCCGGGGAGCTGTTTTTT. The chain links TRBV5-1 to TRBJ2-2, with 10 bases aligning to TRBD2. CDR3 length equals 16 residues. Germline CDR1 and CDR2: SGHRS and YFSETQ. Trimming took 2 bases from V and 6 from J; bases not matched to a gene: 7.

V is TRBV5-8 and J is TRBJ2-1; D is possibly TRBD2 (6 bases). The CDR3 covers 15 residues. The ends were cut back, 3 bases at V and 0 bases at J, with 10 bases in the middle. Germline assignment: CDR1 SGHTS and CDR2 YDEGEE. The CDR3 sequence is CASSSGGNSYNEQFF. CDR3 DNA sequence: TGTGCCAGCAGCTCGGGCGGGAACTCCTACAATGAGCAGTTCTTC.

The CDR3 sequence is CASSLKGTGMYEQYF. The CDR3 DNA is TGTGCCAGCAGCTTGAAGGGGACAGGGATGTACGAGCAGTACTTC. The V and J genes are TRBV7-9 and TRBJ2-7; 9 bases map to TRBD1. The CDR3 sequence is 15 residues long. CDR1 and CDR2 (germline): SEHNR, FQNEAQ (reference sequence). The V and J ends lost 3 bases and 4 bases, in that order; junction bases with no gene match: 7.

The chain employs TRBV7-2 and TRBJ2-1; 7 nucleotides match TRBD2. Per the germline V gene, CDR1 is SGHTA and CDR2 is FQGNSA. The CDR3 has 17 amino acids. V lost 3 bases, J lost 4 bases, and 12 bases stayed unmatched. The CDR3 spells CASSFSLEGREYNEQFF. The CDR3 DNA sequence: TGTGCCAGCAGCTTTAGTCTTGAGGGGCGGGAGTACAATGAGCAGTTCTTC.